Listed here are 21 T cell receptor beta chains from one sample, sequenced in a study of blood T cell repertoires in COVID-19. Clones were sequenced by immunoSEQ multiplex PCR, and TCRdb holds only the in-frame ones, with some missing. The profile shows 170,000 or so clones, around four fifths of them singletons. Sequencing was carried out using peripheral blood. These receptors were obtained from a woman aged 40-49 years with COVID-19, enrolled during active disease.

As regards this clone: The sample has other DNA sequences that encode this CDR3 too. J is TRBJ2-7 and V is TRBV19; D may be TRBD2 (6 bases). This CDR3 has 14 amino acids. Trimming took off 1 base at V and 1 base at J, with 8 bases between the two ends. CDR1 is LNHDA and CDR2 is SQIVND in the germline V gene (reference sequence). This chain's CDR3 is CASSIGGGSYEQYF. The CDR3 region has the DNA TGTGCCAGTAGTATAGGTGGGGGGTCCTACGAGCAGTACTTC.

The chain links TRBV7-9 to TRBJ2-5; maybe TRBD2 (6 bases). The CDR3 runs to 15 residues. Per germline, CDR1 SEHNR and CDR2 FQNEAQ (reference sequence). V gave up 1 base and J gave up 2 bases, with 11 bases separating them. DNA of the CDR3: TGTGCCAGCAGCTTAGTTGTTCTAGCGCAAGAGACCCAGTACTTC. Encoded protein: CASSLVVLAQETQYF. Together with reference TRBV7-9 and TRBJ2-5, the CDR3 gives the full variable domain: DTGVSQNPRHKITKRGQNVTFRCDPISEHNRLYWYRQTLGQGPEFLTYFQNEAQLEKSRLLSDRFSAERPKGSFSTLEIQRTEQGDSAMYLCASSLVVLAQETQYFGPGTRLLVL.

The CDR3 DNA reads as TGTGCCAGCAGCTTAGATTCGAGCGTACTAAATCAGCCCCAGCATTTT. It specifies CASSLDSSVLNQPQHF. The V gene is TRBV7-8, the J gene TRBJ1-5; D is unresolved. The CDR3 totals 16 residues. Germline assignment: CDR1 SGHVS and CDR2 FQNEAQ. The ends were cut back, 1 base at V and 4 bases at J, with 14 bases in the middle.

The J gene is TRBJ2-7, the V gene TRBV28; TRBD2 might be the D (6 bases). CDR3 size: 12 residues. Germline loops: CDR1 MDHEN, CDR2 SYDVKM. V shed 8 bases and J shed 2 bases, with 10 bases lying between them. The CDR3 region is CASWTNPYEQYF. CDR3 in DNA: TGTGCCAGCTGGACTAATCCCTACGAGCAGTACTTC.

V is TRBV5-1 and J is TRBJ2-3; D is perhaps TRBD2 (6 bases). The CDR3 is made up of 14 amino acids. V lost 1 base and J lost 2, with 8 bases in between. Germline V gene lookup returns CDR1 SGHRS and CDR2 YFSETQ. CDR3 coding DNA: TGCGCCAGCAGCTTGATAGCGGCCACAGATACGCAGTATTTT. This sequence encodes CASSLIAATDTQYF. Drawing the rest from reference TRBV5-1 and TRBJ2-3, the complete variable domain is KAGVTQTPRYLIKTRGQQVTLSCSPISGHRSVSWYQQTPGQGLQFLFEYFSETQRNKGNFPGRFSGRQFSNSRSEMNVSTLELGDSALYLCASSLIAATDTQYFGPGTRLTVL.

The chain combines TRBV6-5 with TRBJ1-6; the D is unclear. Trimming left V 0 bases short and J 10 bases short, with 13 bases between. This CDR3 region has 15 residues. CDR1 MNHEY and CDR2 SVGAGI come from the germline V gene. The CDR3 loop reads CASSYSAGFGSPLHF. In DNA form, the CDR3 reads TGTGCCAGCAGTTACTCTGCGGGTTTCGGCTCACCCCTCCACTTT.

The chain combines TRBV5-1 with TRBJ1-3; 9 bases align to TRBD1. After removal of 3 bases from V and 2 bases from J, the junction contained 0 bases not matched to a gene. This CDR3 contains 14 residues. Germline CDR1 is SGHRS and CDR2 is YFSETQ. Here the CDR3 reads CASSWTGAGNTIYF. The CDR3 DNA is TGCGCCAGCAGCTGGACAGGGGCTGGAAACACCATATATTTT.

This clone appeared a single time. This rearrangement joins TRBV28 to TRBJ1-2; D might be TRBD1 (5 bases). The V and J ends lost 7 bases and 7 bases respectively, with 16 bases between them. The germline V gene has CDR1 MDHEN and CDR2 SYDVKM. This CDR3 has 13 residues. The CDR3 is CASTQTRQSGYTF. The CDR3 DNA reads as TGTGCCAGCACCCAAACGCGACAGAGTGGCTACACCTTC.

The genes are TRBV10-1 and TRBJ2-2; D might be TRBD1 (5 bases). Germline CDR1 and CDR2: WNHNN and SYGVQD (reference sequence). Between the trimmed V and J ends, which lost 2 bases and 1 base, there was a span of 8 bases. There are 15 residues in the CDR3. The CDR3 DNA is TGCGCCAGCAGTGAGGGGCAGGGGAACACCGGGGAGCTGTTTTTT. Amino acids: CASSEGQGNTGELFF.

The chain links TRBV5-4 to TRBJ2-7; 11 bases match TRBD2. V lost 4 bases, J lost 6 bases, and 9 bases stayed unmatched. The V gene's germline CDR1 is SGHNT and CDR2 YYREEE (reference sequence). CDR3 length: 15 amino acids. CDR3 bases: TGTGCCAGCAGCCTTAGCGGGGGGGCCTTCCCCGAGCAGTACTTC. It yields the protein CASSLSGGAFPEQYF.

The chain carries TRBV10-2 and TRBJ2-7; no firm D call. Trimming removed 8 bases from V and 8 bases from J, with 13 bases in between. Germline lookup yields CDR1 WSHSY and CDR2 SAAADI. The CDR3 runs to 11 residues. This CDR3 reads CASQSESQQYF. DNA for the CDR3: TGCGCCAGCCAAAGTGAGTCTCAGCAGTACTTC.

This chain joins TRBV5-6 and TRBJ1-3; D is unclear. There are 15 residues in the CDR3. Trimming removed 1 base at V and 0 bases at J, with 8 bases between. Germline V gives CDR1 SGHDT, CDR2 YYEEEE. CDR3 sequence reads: CASSLYQHSGNTIYF. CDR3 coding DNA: TGTGCCAGCAGCTTGTACCAACACTCTGGAAACACCATATATTTT.

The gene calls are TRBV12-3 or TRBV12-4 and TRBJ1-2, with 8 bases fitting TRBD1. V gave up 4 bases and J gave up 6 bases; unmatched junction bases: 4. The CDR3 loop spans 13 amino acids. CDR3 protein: CASSSTGVDGYTF. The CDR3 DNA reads TGTGCCAGCAGTTCGACAGGGGTCGATGGCTACACCTTC.

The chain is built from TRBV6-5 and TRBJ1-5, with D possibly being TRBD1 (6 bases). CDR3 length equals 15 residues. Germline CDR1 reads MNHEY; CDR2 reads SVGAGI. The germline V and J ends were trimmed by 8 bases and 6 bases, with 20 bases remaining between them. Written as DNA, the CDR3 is TGTGCCAGCTCGAGGGGGGGGCAAGGAGGTCAGCCCCAGCATTTT. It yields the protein CASSRGGQGGQPQHF.

The CDR3 region has the DNA TGTGCCAGCAGGACAGGGACACCGAACACTGAAGCTTTCTTT. The encoded protein is CASRTGTPNTEAFF. This chain links TRBV2 with TRBJ1-1; 7 positions agree with TRBD1. The V gene end was trimmed by 6 bases and the J gene end by 1 base; junction bases not matched to a gene: 5. From germline, CDR1 is SNHLY and CDR2 FYNNEI. CDR3 size: 14 residues.

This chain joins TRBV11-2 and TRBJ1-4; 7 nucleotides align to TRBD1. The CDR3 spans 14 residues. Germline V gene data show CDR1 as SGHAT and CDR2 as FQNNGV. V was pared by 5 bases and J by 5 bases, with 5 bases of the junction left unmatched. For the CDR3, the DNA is TGTGCCAGCAGCAGGACAGGTACCAATGAAAAACTGTTTTTT. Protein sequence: CASSRTGTNEKLFF.

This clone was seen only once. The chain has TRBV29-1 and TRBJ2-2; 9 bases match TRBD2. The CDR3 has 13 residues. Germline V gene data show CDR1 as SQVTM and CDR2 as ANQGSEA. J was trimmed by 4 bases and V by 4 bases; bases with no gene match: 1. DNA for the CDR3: TGCAGCGTTGTAGCGGGGGCCACCGGGGAGCTGTTTTTT. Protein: CSVVAGATGELFF.

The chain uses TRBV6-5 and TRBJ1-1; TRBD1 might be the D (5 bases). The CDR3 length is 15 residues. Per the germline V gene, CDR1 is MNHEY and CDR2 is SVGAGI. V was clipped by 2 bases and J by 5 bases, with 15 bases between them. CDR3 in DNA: TGTGCCAGCAGTTACCCAAAGGGGCCCCTTACTGAAGCTTTCTTT. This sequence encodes CASSYPKGPLTEAFF.

The CDR3 region is CASSYGGTNEKLFF. Here the CDR3 DNA reads TGTGCCAGCAGTTATGGCGGAACCAATGAAAAACTGTTTTTT. V usage is TRBV6-5 and J usage is TRBJ1-4, with D hard to call. Germline loops: CDR1 MNHEY, CDR2 SVGAGI. V was pared by 3 bases and J by 5 bases, with 10 bases between. The CDR3 is 14 residues long.

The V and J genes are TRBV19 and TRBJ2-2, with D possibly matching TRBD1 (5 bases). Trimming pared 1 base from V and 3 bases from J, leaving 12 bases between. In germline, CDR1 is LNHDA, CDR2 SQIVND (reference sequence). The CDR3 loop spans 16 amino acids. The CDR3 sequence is CASSIGPQGDTGELFF. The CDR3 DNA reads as TGTGCCAGTAGTATAGGTCCTCAGGGTGACACCGGGGAGCTGTTTTTT.

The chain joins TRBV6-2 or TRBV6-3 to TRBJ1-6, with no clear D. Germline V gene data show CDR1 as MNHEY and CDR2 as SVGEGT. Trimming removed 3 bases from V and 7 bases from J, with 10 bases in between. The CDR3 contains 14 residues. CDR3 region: CASSYGQVNSPLHF. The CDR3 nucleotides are TGTGCCAGCAGTTATGGGCAGGTCAATTCACCCCTCCACTTT.